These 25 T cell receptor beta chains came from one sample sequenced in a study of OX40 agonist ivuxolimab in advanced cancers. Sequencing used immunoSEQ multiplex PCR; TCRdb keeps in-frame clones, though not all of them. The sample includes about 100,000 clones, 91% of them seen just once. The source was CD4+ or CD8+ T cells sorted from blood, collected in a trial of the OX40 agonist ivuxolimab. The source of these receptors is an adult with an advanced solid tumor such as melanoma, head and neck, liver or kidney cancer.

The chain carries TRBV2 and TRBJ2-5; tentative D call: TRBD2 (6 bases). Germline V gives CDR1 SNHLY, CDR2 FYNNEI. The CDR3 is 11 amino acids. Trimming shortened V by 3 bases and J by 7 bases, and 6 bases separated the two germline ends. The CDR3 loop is CASSDGGTQYF. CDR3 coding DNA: TGTGCCAGCAGTGACGGGGGGACCCAGTACTTC.

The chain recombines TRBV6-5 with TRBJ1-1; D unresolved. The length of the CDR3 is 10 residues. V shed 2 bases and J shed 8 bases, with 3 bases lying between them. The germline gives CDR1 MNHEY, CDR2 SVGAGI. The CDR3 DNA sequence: TGTGCCAGCAGTTACCGGGAAGCTTTCTTT. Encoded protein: CASSYREAFF.

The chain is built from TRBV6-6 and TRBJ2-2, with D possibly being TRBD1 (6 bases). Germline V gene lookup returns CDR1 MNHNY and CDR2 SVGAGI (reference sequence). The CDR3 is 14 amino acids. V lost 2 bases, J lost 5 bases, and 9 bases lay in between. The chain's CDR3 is CASSYGGNTGELFF. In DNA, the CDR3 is TGTGCCAGCAGTTACGGGGGCAATACCGGGGAGCTGTTTTTT.

The CDR3 here is CATSRGSSGTQETQYF. Written as DNA, the CDR3 is TGTGCCACCAGCAGAGGGAGTAGCGGGACACAAGAGACCCAGTACTTC. This chain connects TRBV15 to TRBJ2-5, with 8 bases lining up with TRBD2. Germline lookup yields CDR1 LNHNV and CDR2 YYDKDF (reference sequence). This CDR3 is 16 amino acids long. The V segment lost 1 base and the J segment 2 bases; nucleotides outside the gene matches: 6.

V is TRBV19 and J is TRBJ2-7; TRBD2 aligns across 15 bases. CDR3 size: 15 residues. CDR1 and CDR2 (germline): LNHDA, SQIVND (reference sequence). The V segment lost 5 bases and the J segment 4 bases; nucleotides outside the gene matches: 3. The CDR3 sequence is CASSAGTSGRYEQYF. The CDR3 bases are TGTGCCAGTAGTGCCGGGACTAGCGGGAGGTACGAGCAGTACTTC.

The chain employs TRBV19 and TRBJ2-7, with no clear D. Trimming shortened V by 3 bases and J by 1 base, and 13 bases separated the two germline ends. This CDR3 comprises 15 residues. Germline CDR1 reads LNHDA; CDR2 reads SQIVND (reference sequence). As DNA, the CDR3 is TGTGCCAGTAGTATGACCTGGGCAGCGTCCTACGAGCAGTACTTC. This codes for CASSMTWAASYEQYF. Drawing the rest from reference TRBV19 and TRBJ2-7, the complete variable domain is DGGITQSPKYLFRKEGQNVTLSCEQNLNHDAMYWYRQDPGQGLRLIYYSQIVNDFQKGDIAEGYSVSREKKESFPLTVTSAQKNPTAFYLCASSMTWAASYEQYFGPGTRLTVT.

As DNA, the CDR3 is TGTGCCAGCAGCGGTTTGGCGGAACTTAGCACAGATACGCAGTATTTT. Amino acid sequence: CASSGLAELSTDTQYF. The J gene is TRBJ2-3, the V gene TRBV9; D unresolved. Germline CDR1 and CDR2: SGDLS and YYNGEE. V gave up 3 bases and J gave up 0 bases, with 14 bases separating them. The CDR3 spans 16 residues.

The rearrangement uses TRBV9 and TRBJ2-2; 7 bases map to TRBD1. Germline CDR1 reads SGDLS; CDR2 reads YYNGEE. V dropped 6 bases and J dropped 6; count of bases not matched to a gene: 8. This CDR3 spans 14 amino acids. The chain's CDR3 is CASNTHRGAGELFF. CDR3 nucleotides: TGTGCCAGCAATACTCACAGGGGAGCCGGGGAGCTGTTTTTT.

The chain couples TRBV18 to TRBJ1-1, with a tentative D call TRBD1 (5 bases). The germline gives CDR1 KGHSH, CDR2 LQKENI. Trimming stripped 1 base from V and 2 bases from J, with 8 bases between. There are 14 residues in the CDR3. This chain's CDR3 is CASSPLGGNTEAFF. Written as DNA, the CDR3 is TGTGCCAGCTCACCACTGGGGGGAAACACTGAAGCTTTCTTT.

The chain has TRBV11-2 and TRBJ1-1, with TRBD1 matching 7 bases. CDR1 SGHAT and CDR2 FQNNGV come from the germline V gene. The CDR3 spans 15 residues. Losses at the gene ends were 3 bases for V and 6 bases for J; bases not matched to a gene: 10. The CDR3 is CASSLQGGNYAEAFF. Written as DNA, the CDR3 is TGTGCCAGCAGCTTGCAGGGGGGTAACTACGCTGAAGCTTTCTTT.

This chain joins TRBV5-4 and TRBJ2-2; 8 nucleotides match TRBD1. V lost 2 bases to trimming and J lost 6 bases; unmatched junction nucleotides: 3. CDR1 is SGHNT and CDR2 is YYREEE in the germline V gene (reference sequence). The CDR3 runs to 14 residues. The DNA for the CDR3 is TGTGCCAGCAGCTTTCAGGGGGCCGCCGGGGAGCTGTTTTTT. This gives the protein CASSFQGAAGELFF.

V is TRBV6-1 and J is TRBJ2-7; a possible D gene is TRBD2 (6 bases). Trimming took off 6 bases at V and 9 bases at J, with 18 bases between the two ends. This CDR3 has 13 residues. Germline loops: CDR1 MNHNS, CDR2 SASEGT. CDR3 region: CASSRDSGAGQYF. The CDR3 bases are TGTGCCAGCAGCCGGGACTCGGGTGCTGGGCAGTACTTC.

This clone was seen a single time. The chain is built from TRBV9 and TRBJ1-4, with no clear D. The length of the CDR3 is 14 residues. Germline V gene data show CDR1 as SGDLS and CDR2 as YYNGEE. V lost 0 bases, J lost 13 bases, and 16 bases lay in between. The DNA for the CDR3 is TGTGCCAGCAGCGTAGATCGGATGGGTCACCGACTGTTTTTT. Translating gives CASSVDRMGHRLFF. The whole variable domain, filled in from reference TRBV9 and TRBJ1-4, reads DSGVTQTPKHLITATGQRVTLRCSPRSGDLSVYWYQQSLDQGLQFLIQYYNGEERAKGNILERFSAQQFPDLHSELNLSSLELGDSALYFCASSVDRMGHRLFFGSGTQLSVL.

The DNA of the CDR3 is TGTGCCAGCAGCCAAACAGTTGGCTATGGCTACACCTTC. Protein sequence: CASSQTVGYGYTF. The V call is TRBV28, the J call TRBJ1-2, with unresolved D. The CDR3 totals 13 residues. Trimming cost V 6 bases and J 4 bases, with 12 bases left between them. In germline, CDR1 is MDHEN, CDR2 SYDVKM.

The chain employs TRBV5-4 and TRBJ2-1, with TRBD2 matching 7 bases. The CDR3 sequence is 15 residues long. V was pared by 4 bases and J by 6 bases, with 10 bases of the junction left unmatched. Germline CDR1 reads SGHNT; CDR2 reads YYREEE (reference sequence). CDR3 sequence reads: CASSAPGTNSNEQFF. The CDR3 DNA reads TGTGCCAGCAGCGCGCCCGGGACTAACAGCAATGAGCAGTTCTTC.

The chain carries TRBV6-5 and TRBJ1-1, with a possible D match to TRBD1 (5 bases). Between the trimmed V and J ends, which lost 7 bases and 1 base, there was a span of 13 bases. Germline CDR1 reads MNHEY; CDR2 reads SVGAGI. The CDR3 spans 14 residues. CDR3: CASTPFRANTEAFF. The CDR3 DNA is TGTGCCAGCACCCCGTTCAGGGCGAACACTGAAGCTTTCTTT.

CDR3 sequence reads: CSVATGTIYNEQFF. CDR3 coding DNA: TGCAGCGTCGCGACAGGAACGATTTACAATGAGCAGTTCTTC. The chain couples TRBV29-1 to TRBJ2-1, with a possible D match to TRBD1 (6 bases). Germline values: CDR1 SQVTM, CDR2 ANQGSEA. V was trimmed by 6 bases and J by 4 bases, leaving 16 bases between them. The CDR3 runs 14 residues.

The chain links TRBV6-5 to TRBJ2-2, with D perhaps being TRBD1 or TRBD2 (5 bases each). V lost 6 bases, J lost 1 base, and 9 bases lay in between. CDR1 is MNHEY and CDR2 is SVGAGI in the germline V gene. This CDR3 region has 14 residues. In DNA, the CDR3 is TGTGCCAGCAGGGGGACGGGGAACACCGGGGAGCTGTTTTTT. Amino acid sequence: CASRGTGNTGELFF.

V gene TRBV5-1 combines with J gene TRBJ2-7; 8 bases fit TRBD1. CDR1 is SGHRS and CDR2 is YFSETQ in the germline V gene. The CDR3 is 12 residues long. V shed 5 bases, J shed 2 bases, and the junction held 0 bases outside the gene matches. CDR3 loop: CASRTGAYEQYF. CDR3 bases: TGCGCCAGCAGGACAGGGGCCTACGAGCAGTACTTC.

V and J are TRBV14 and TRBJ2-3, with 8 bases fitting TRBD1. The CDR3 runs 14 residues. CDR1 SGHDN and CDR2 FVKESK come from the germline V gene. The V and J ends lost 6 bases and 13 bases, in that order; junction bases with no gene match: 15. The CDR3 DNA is TGTGCCAGCAGACTCGGAGGACAGGGTACGAGGGAGTATTTT. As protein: CASRLGGQGTREYF.

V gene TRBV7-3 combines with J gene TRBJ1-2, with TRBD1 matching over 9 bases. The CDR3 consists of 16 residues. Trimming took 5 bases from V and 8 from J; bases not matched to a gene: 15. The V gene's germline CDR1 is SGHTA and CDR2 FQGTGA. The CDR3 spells CASSQNPGQGPQGYTF. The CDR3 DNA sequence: TGTGCCAGCAGCCAAAACCCGGGACAGGGACCTCAAGGCTACACCTTC.

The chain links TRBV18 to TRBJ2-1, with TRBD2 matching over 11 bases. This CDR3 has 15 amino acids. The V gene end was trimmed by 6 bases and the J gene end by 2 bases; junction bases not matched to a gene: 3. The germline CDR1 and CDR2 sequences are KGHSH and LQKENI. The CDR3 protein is CASSLLAGAYNEQFF. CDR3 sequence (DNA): TGTGCCAGCTCCTTACTAGCGGGAGCCTACAATGAGCAGTTCTTC.

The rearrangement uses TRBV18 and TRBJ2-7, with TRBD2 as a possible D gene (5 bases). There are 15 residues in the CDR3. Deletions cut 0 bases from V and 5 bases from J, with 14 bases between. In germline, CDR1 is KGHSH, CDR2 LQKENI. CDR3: CASSPPISGFNEQYF. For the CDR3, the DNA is TGTGCCAGCTCACCACCGATTTCGGGGTTCAACGAGCAGTACTTC.

The CDR3 spells CANPDRGWTSGRTSYEQYF. The CDR3 coding sequence is TGTGCCAACCCCGACAGGGGATGGACTAGCGGGAGGACTTCGTACGAGCAGTACTTC. The V call is TRBV21-1, the J call TRBJ2-7; the D call TRBD2 from the table was never checked on the DNA. TRBV21-1 represents a pseudogene. This CDR3 spans 19 amino acids.

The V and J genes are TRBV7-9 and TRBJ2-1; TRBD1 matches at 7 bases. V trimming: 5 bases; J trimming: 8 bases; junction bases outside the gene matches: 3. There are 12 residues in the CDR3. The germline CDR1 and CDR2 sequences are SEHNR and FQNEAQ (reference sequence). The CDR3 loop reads CASSGQGDEQFF. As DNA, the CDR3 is TGTGCCAGCAGCGGCCAGGGGGATGAGCAGTTCTTC. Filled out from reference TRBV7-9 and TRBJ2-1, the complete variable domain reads DTGVSQNPRHKITKRGQNVTFRCDPISEHNRLYWYRQTLGQGPEFLTYFQNEAQLEKSRLLSDRFSAERPKGSFSTLEIQRTEQGDSAMYLCASSGQGDEQFFGPGTRLTVL.